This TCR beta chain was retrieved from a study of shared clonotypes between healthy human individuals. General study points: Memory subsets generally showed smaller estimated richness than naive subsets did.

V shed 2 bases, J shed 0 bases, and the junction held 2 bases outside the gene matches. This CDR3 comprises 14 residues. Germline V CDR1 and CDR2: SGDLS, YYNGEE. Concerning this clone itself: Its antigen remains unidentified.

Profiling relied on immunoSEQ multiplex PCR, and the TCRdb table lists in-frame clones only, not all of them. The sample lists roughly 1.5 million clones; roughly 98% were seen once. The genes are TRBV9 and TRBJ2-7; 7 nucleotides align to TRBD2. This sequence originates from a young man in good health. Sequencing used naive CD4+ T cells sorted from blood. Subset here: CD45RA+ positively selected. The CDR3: CASSVLAASYEQYF. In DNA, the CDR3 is TGTGCCAGCAGCGTCCTAGCGGCCTCCTACGAGCAGTACTTC.